This T cell receptor beta chain was captured by sequencing in a study of identical twins. Looked up from germline, CDR1 is LNHDA and CDR2 is SQIVND (reference sequence). With 4 bases clipped from V and 11 bases from J, the junction kept 4 bases outside the gene matches. The CDR3 has 12 residues. MiXCR, run by TCRdb on the 5' RACE reads, gives a single entry per CDR3 protein. The repertoire consists of about 260,000 distinct CDR3 sequences, with around 7% occurring once and the leading ten covering approximately 3.7%. These same records also appear under a second study, on yellow fever vaccine responses in identical twins. That work states: The authors reported partly convergent, partly personalized vaccine responses in identical twins.

Material for sequencing was memory (CD45RO+) T cells sorted from blood. This sequence was found in a woman aged 18-29 years in good health. V is TRBV19 and J is TRBJ2-3; 9 bases match TRBD1. The CDR3 spells CASSSRDREQYF. The CDR3 DNA is TGTGCCAGTAGTAGCAGGGACAGGGAGCAGTATTTT.